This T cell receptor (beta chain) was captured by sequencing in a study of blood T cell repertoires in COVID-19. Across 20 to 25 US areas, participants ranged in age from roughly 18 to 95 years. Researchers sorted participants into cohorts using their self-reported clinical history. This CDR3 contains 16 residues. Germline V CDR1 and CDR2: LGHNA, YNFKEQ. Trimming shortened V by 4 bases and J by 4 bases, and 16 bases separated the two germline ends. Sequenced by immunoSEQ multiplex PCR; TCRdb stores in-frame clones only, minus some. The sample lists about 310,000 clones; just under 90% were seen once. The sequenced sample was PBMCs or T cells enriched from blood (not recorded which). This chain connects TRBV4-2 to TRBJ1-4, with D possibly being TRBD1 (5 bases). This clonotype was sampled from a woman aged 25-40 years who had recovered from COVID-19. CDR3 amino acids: CASSLPQTALNEKLFF. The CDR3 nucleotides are TGTGCCAGCAGCCTGCCCCAGACAGCGCTTAATGAAAAACTGTTTTTT.